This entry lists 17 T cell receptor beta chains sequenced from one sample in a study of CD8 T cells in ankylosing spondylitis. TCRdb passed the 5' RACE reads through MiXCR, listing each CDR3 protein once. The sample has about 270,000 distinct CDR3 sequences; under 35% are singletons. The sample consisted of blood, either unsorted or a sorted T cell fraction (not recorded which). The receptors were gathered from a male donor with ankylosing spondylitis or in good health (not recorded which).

The CDR3 here is CSPGAGGPYNEQFF. The CDR3 DNA is TGCAGCCCCGGGGCGGGGGGGCCTTACAATGAGCAGTTCTTC. This chain uses TRBV20-1 with TRBJ2-1, with 9 positions matching TRBD2. From germline, CDR1 is DFQATT and CDR2 SNEGSKA (reference sequence). The CDR3 has 14 amino acids.

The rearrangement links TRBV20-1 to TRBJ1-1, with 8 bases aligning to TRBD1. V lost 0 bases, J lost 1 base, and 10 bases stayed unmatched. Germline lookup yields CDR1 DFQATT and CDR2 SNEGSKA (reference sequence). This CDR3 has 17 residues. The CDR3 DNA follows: TGCAGTGCTAGAGATTCCGCAGGGGGCGCGTCGAACACTGAAGCTTTCTTT. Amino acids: CSARDSAGGASNTEAFF.

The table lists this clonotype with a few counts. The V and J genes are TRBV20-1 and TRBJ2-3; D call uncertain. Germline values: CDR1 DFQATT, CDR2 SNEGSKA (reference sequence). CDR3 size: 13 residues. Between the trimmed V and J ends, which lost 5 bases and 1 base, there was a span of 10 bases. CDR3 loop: CSAPEMGTDTQYF. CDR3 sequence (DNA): TGCAGTGCTCCAGAGATGGGCACAGATACGCAGTATTTT.

The CDR3 spells CSARDPGLAVADTQYF. The CDR3, as DNA: TGCAGTGCTAGAGATCCGGGACTAGCGGTGGCCGATACGCAGTATTTT. The V and J genes are TRBV20-1 and TRBJ2-3; 11 nucleotides line up with TRBD2. Germline V gene data show CDR1 as DFQATT and CDR2 as SNEGSKA (reference sequence). This CDR3 spans 16 amino acids. V dropped 0 bases and J dropped 6; count of bases not matched to a gene: 8.

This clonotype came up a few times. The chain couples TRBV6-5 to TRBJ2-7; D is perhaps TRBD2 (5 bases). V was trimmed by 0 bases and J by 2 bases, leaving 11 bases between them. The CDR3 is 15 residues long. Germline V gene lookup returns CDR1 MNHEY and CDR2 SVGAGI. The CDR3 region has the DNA TGTGCCAGCAGTTACTCAGAGGGTAGCCCCTACGAGCAGTACTTC. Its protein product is CASSYSEGSPYEQYF.

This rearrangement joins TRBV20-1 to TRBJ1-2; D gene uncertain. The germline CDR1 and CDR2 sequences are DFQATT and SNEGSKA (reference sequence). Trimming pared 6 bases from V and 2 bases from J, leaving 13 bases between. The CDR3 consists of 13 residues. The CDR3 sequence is CSAVPSGNYGYTF. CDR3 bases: TGCAGTGCCGTGCCTTCGGGCAACTATGGCTACACCTTC.

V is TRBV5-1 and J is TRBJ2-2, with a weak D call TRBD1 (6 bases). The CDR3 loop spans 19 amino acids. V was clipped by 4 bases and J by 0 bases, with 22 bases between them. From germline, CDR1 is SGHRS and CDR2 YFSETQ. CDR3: CASSPRDRRLTSNTGELFF. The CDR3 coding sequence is TGCGCCAGCAGCCCCCGAGACAGGCGACTAACCTCGAACACCGGGGAGCTGTTTTTT. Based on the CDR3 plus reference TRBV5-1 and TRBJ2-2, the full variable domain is KAGVTQTPRYLIKTRGQQVTLSCSPISGHRSVSWYQQTPGQGLQFLFEYFSETQRNKGNFPGRFSGRQFSNSRSEMNVSTLELGDSALYLCASSPRDRRLTSNTGELFFGEGSRLTVL.

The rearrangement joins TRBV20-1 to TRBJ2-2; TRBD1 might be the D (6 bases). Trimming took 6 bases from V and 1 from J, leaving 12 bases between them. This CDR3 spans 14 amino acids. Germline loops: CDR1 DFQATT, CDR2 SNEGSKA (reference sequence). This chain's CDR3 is CSAIRDKNTGELFF. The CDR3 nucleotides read TGCAGTGCCATCCGGGACAAGAACACCGGGGAGCTGTTTTTT.

Here the CDR3 reads CASSSGVSEQYF. The CDR3 region has the DNA TGTGCCAGCAGCTCAGGGGTCTCCGAGCAGTACTTC. This rearrangement joins TRBV27 to TRBJ2-7, with D possibly being TRBD1 (6 bases). This CDR3 has 12 residues. The germline V and J ends were trimmed by 6 bases and 6 bases, with 12 bases remaining between them. The V gene's germline CDR1 is MNHEY and CDR2 SMNVEV (reference sequence).

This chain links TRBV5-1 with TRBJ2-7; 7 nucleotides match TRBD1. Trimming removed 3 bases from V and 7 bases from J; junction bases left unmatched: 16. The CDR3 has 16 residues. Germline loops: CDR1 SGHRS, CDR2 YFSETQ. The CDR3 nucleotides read TGCGCCAGCAGCTCCCTGCCCGGACAGGTGGGGTCGGAGCAGTACTTC. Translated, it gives CASSSLPGQVGSEQYF. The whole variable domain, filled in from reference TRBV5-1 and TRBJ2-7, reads KAGVTQTPRYLIKTRGQQVTLSCSPISGHRSVSWYQQTPGQGLQFLFEYFSETQRNKGNFPGRFSGRQFSNSRSEMNVSTLELGDSALYLCASSSLPGQVGSEQYFGPGTRLTVT.

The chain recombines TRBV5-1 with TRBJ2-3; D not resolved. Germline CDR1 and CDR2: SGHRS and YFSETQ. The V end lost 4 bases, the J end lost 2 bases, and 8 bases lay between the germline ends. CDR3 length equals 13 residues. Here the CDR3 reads CASSPFNTDTQYF. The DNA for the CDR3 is TGCGCCAGCAGCCCCTTTAACACAGATACGCAGTATTTT.

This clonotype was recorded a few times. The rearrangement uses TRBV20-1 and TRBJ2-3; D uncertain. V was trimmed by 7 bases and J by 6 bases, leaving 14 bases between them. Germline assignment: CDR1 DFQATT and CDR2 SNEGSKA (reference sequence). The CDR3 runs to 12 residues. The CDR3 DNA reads TGCAGTGTGGATCCCCTGAAGGATACGCAGTATTTT. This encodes CSVDPLKDTQYF.

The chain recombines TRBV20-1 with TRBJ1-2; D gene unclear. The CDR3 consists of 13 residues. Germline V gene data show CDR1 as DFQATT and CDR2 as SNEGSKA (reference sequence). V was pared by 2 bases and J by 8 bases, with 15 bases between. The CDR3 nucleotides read TGCAGTGCTAGAAAGGAGAACGGGCGCGGCTACACCTTC. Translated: CSARKENGRGYTF.

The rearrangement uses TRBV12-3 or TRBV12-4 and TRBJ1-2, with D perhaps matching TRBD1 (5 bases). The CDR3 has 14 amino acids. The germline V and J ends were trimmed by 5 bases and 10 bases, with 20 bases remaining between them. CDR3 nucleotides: TGTGCCAGCAGTGTCACGCGGGACGGGACCTTCTACACCTTC. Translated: CASSVTRDGTFYTF.

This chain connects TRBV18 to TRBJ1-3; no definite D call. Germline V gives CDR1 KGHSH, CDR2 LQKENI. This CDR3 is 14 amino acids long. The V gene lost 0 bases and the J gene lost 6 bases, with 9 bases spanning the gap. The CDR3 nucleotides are TGTGCCAGCTCACCACCGTTGGTGGCAAACACCATATATTTT. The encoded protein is CASSPPLVANTIYF.

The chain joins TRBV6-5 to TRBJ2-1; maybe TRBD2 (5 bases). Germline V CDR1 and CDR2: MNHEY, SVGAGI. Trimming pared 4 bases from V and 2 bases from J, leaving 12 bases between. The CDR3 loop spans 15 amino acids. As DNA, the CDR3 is TGTGCCAGCAGTTCCGATCCGAGGGCCTACAATGAGCAGTTCTTC. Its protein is CASSSDPRAYNEQFF.

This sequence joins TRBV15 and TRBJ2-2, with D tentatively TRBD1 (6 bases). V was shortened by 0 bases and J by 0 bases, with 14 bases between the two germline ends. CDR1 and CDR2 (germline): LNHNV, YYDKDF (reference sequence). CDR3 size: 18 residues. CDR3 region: CATSRDRGGYPNTGELFF. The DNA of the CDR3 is TGTGCCACCAGCAGAGATCGAGGGGGTTACCCGAACACCGGGGAGCTGTTTTTT.